This is a list of T cell receptor beta chains from one sample in a study of blood T cell repertoires in COVID-19. Sequencing was performed with immunoSEQ multiplex PCR; in TCRdb, only in-frame clones are kept and a portion is missing. This sample yields 100,000 to 120,000 clones, of which roughly 85% are seen a single time; 16% belongs to the top ten. Specimen: peripheral blood. The receptors shown here come from a woman over 75 with active or convalescent COVID-19. Each CDR3 is given with its conserved first and last residue. A D gene is named only where the DNA matches it firmly. Clone size is not always given. Where it is, it says once, few, many or a class for expanded clones.

13 | TRBD1 | - | TRBJ1-2 | TRBV5-1 | TGCGCCAGCAGCCCGGGACAGGGTATCGGCTACACCTTC | CASSPGQGIGYTF
14 | - | few | TRBJ2-1 | TRBV5-1 | TGCGCCAGCAGGGAGCGGCCGGGCGACAATGAGCAGTTCTTC | CASRERPGDNEQFF
15 | TRBD2 | - | TRBJ2-1 | TRBV9 | TGTGCCAGCAGCGTAGATCCAGCGGGATTCAATGAGCAGTTCTTC | CASSVDPAGFNEQFF
15 | TRBD2 | - | TRBJ2-7 | TRBV5-1 | TGCGCCAGCAGCTTGGGGGCTAGCGGGAGTTACGAGCAGTACTTC | CASSLGASGSYEQYF
13 | - | once | TRBJ2-5 | TRBV25-1 | TGTGCCAGCAGTGAAGGGGGCAGGGAGACCCAGTACTTC | CASSEGGRETQYF
16 | TRBD2 | - | TRBJ2-2 | TRBV19 | TGTGCCAGTAGTATCAGACTAGCGGTGAACACCGGGGAGCTGTTTTTT | CASSIRLAVNTGELFF
12 | - | - | TRBJ2-7 | TRBV18 | TGTGCCAGCTCCACTAGCTCCTACGAGCAGTACTTC | CASSTSSYEQYF
14 | TRBD1 | once | TRBJ2-7 | TRBV4-3 | TGCGCCAGCAGCCGCGGGACAGGGAGTTACGAGCAGTACTTC | CASSRGTGSYEQYF
15 | TRBD1 | - | TRBJ1-1 | TRBV5-1 | TGCGCCAGCAGCTTACAGGGGTTGGTGAACACTGAAGCTTTCTTT | CASSLQGLVNTEAFF
15 | TRBD1 | - | TRBJ2-7 | TRBV4-1 | TGCGCCAGCAGCCCCGACAGGGCCACCCTATGGGAGCAGTACTTC | CASSPDRATLWEQYF